Following are 9 T cell receptor beta chains from one sample sequenced in a study of control samples from healthy donors and cancer patients. Profiled with immunoSEQ multiplex PCR; TCRdb holds only in-frame clones, not every one. The data hold approximately 180,000 clones, with approximately 94% observed a single time. The specimen sequenced was blood. Receptors were obtained from a woman aged 18-29 years in good health.

The chain couples TRBV3-1 (or the pseudogene TRBV3-2) to TRBJ1-1; the D is unclear. The ends were cut back, 0 bases at V and 10 bases at J, with 15 bases in the middle. The CDR3 sequence is 14 residues long. Per germline, CDR1 LGHDT and CDR2 YNNKEL (reference sequence). DNA for the CDR3: TGTGCCAGCAGCCAAGACCCAGGCGGGTCTTCAGCTTTCTTT. Translating it yields CASSQDPGGSSAFF.

The rearrangement links TRBV7-3 to TRBJ1-1; D gene ambiguous. This CDR3 is 13 amino acids long. Between the trimmed V and J ends, which lost 2 bases and 3 bases, there was a span of 7 bases. From germline, CDR1 is SGHTA and CDR2 FQGTGA. CDR3 sequence reads: CASSLFGHTEAFF. CDR3 nucleotide sequence: TGTGCCAGCAGCTTATTTGGACACACTGAAGCTTTCTTT.

The chain couples TRBV6-6 to TRBJ2-3; 7 nucleotides line up with TRBD2. Trimming at V came to 1 base and at J to 1 base, leaving 2 bases not matched to a gene. This CDR3 has 15 residues. Germline CDR1 reads MNHNY; CDR2 reads SVGAGI (reference sequence). This chain's CDR3 is CASSYLAGGTDTQYF. The CDR3 coding sequence is TGTGCCAGCAGTTACTTGGCGGGAGGCACAGATACGCAGTATTTT.

This chain joins TRBV19 and TRBJ1-1; TRBD1 is a possible D gene (6 bases). This CDR3 has 13 residues. Trimming shortened V by 5 bases and J by 10 bases, and 17 bases separated the two germline ends. Germline V gene data show CDR1 as LNHDA and CDR2 as SQIVND (reference sequence). CDR3 DNA: TGTGCCAGTAGTGGCTCGGGGGGCGAAATAGCTTTCTTT. This codes for CASSGSGGEIAFF. Looking up the rest from reference TRBV19 and TRBJ1-1 gives the full variable domain: DGGITQSPKYLFRKEGQNVTLSCEQNLNHDAMYWYRQDPGQGLRLIYYSQIVNDFQKGDIAEGYSVSREKKESFPLTVTSAQKNPTAFYLCASSGSGGEIAFFGQGTRLTVV.

This rearrangement joins TRBV7-9 to TRBJ1-2; D might be TRBD1 (5 bases). V was shortened by 1 base and J by 8 bases, with 14 bases between the two germline ends. This CDR3 spans 14 amino acids. Looked up from germline, CDR1 is SEHNR and CDR2 is FQNEAQ (reference sequence). The CDR3 loop is CASSLEAGLGGYTF. CDR3 sequence (DNA): TGTGCCAGCAGCTTAGAGGCAGGGTTGGGAGGCTACACCTTC.

The table lists this clone with a count of one. CDR3: CASSLAGIQHF. The CDR3 nucleotides are TGTGCCAGCAGCTTGGCTGGCATCCAGCATTTT. This chain links TRBV5-8 with TRBJ1-5; D is unclear. CDR3 length: 11 amino acids. Germline CDR1 SGHTS, CDR2 YDEGEE. Trimming pared 0 bases from V and 12 bases from J, leaving 7 bases between. The whole variable domain, filled in from reference TRBV5-8 and TRBJ1-5, reads EAGVTQSPTHLIKTRGQQATLRCSPISGHTSVYWYQQALGLGLQFLLWYDEGEERNRGNFPPRFSGRQFPNYSSELNVNALELEDSALYLCASSLAGIQHFGDGTRLSIL.

This clone came up once. The chain is built from TRBV18 and TRBJ2-7, with 10 bases matching TRBD2. CDR3 length: 15 amino acids. CDR1 and CDR2 (germline): KGHSH, LQKENI. V lost 2 bases and J lost 1; bases outside the gene matches: 2. The DNA for the CDR3 is TGTGCCAGCTCACCAGGGACTAGCGTATCCTACGAGCAGTACTTC. Translated: CASSPGTSVSYEQYF.

The gene calls are TRBV24-1 and TRBJ2-1; 15 bases match TRBD2. There are 17 residues in the CDR3. V lost 9 bases and J lost 0; bases outside the gene matches: 5. From germline, CDR1 is KGHDR and CDR2 SFDVKD. CDR3 in amino acids: CATGGLAGGFSYNEQFF. The CDR3 DNA follows: TGTGCCACCGGAGGACTAGCGGGGGGGTTCTCCTACAATGAGCAGTTCTTC.

The chain couples TRBV9 to TRBJ2-3, with 8 bases aligning to TRBD2. V gave up 0 bases and J gave up 5 bases; unmatched junction bases: 5. CDR3 length equals 15 residues. In germline, CDR1 is SGDLS, CDR2 YYNGEE. The CDR3 protein is CASSVEAGVVDTQYF. The CDR3 DNA reads as TGTGCCAGCAGCGTAGAAGCGGGAGTCGTAGATACGCAGTATTTT.